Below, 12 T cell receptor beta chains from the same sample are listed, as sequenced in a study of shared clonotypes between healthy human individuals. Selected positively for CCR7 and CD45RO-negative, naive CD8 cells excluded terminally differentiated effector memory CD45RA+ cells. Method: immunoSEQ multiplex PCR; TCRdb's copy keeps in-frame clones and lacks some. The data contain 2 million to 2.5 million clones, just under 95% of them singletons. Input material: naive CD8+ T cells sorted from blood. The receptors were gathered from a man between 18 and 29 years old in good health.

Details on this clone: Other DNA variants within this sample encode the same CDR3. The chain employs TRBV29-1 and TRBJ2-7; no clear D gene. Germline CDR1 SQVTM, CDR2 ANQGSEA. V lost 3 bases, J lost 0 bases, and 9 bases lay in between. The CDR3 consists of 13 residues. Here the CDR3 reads CSVEDLSSYEQYF. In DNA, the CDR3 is TGCAGCGTTGAGGACCTAAGCTCCTACGAGCAGTACTTC.

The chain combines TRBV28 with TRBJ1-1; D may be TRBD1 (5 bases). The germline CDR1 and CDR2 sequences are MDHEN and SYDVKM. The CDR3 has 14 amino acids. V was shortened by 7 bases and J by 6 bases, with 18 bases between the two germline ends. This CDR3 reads CASIPNLSGAEAFF. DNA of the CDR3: TGTGCCAGCATTCCCAACCTTTCGGGGGCTGAAGCTTTCTTT.

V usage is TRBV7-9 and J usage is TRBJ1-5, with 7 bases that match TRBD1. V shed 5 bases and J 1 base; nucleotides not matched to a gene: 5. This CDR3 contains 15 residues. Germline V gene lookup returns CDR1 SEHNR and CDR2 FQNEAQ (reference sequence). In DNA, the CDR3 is TGTGCCAGCAGCCCAACAGGGGTGAGCAATCAGCCCCAGCATTTT. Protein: CASSPTGVSNQPQHF.

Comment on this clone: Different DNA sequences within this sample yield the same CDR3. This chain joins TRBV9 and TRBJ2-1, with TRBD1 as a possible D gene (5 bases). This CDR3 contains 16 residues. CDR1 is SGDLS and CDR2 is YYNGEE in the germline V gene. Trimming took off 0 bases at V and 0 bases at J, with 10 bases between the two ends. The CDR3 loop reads CASSVVGQSSYNEQFF. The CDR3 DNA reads TGTGCCAGCAGCGTAGTGGGGCAGAGCTCCTACAATGAGCAGTTCTTC.

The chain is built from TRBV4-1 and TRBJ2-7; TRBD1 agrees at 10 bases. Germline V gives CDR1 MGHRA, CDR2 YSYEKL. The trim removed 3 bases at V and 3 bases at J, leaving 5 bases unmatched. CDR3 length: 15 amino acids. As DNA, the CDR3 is TGCGCCAGCAGCCACCGAGGGACAGGGGACTACGAGCAGTACTTC. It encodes CASSHRGTGDYEQYF.

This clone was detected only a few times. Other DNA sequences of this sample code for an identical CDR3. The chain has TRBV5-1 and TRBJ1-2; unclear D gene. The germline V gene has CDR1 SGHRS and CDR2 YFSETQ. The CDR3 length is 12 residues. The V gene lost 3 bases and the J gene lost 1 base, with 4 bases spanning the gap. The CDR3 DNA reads TGCGCCAGCAGCTCTGATAACTATGGCTACACCTTC. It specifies CASSSDNYGYTF.

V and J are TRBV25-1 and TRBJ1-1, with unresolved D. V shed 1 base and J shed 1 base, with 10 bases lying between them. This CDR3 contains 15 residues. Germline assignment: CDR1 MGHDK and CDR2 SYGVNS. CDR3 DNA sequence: TGTGCCAGCAGTGAATCCCAACTGGGGAACACTGAAGCTTTCTTT. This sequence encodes CASSESQLGNTEAFF.

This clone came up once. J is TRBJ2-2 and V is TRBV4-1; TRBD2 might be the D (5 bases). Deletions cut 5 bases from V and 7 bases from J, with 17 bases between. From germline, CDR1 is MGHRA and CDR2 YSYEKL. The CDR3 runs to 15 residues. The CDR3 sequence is CASSSEVGAVGELFF. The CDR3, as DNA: TGCGCCAGCAGCTCGGAAGTGGGAGCGGTCGGGGAGCTGTTTTTT.

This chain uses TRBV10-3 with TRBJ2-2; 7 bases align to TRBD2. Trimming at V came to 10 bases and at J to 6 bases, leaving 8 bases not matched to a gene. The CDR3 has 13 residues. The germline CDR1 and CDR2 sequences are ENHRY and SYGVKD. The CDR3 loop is CATRGDESGELFF. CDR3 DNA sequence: TGTGCCACCCGGGGGGACGAATCCGGGGAGCTGTTTTTT.

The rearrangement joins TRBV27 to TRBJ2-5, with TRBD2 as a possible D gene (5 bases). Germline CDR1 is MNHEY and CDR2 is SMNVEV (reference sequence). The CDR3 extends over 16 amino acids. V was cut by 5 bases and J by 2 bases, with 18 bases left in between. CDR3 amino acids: CASSPRWSAGQETQYF. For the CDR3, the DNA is TGTGCCAGCAGTCCTAGGTGGTCGGCGGGTCAAGAGACCCAGTACTTC.

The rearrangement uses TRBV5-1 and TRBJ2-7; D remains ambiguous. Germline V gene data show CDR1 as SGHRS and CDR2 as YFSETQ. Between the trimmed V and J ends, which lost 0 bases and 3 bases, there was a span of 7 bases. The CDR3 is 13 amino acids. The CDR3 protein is CASSLEPDYEQYF. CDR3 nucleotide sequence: TGCGCCAGCAGCTTGGAGCCAGACTACGAGCAGTACTTC. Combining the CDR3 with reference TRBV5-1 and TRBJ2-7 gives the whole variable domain KAGVTQTPRYLIKTRGQQVTLSCSPISGHRSVSWYQQTPGQGLQFLFEYFSETQRNKGNFPGRFSGRQFSNSRSEMNVSTLELGDSALYLCASSLEPDYEQYFGPGTRLTVT.

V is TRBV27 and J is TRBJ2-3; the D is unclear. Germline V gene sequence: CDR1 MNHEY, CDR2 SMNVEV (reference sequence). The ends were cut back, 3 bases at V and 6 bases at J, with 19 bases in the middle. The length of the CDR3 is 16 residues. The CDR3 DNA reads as TGTGCCAGCAGTTTGTGGCAGCCCCTGAATGGCGATACGCAGTATTTT. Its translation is CASSLWQPLNGDTQYF.